A selection of T cell receptor beta chains follows, all from one sample in a study of blood T cell repertoires in COVID-19. Some clones are missing from TCRdb's copy, which holds only in-frame ones; the method was immunoSEQ multiplex PCR. The sample holds about 400,000 clones, about 86% seen once. Sequencing was performed on PBMCs or T cells enriched from blood (not recorded which). These receptors originate from a woman between 50 and 59 years old who had recovered from COVID-19. The CDR3 runs from the conserved cysteine through the conserved F or W. D genes are given only for firm matches. Rows may omit the clone size; those that give it use once, few, many or a size class.

TRBV19	TRBJ1-6	TRBD1	NA	TGTGCCAGTAGTATAGGTTCGGGGACAGGTAATTCACCCCTCCACTTT	CASSIGSGTGNSPLHF
TRBV12-2	TRBJ1-3	NA	NA	TGTGCAAGTCGCTTAGAGGGGCGGGGAAACACCATATATTTT	CASRLEGRGNTIYF
TRBV28	TRBJ1-5	NA	NA	TGTGCCAGCAGCCTATACCGGGGGCAGCCCCAGCATTTT	CASSLYRGQPQHF
TRBV29-1	TRBJ1-1	NA	NA	TGCAGCGTCCGTAAAACTACGGGAGGAACTGAAGCTTTCTTT	CSVRKTTGGTEAFF
TRBV24-1	TRBJ2-2	TRBD1	once	TGTGCCACCAGTGACCCTGGACAGGGAGGAGGCGGGGAGCTGTTTTTT	CATSDPGQGGGGELFF
TRBV5-4	TRBJ2-3	TRBD2	NA	TGTGCCAGCAGCTGGACTAGCGGGGGCCTTCCTCTTTCCACAGATACGCAGTATTTT	CASSWTSGGLPLSTDTQYF
TRBV7-3	TRBJ2-3	NA	NA	TGTGCCAGCAGCACTTCTGTCGCGTCAGATACGCAGTATTTT	CASSTSVASDTQYF
TRBV7-9	TRBJ1-1	TRBD1	NA	TGTGCCAGCAGCCCCGTGGACAGGTATGGATCGAACACTGAAGCTTTCTTT	CASSPVDRYGSNTEAFF
TRBV5-1	TRBJ2-1	TRBD2	NA	TGCGCCAGCAGCTTGGGAGTGACTAGCGTCGTAAATGAGCAGTTCTTC	CASSLGVTSVVNEQFF
TRBV10-1	TRBJ2-5	NA	NA	TGCGCCAGCCTAGACTACATCCAAGAGACCCAGTACTTC	CASLDYIQETQYF
TRBV2	TRBJ2-7	NA	NA	TGTGCCAGCAGCGAAGCATGGAGCTCCTACGAGCAGTACTTC	CASSEAWSSYEQYF
TRBV10-3	TRBJ2-7	TRBD2	NA	TGTGCCATCAGTGACGGGACTAGCGGGTTATACGAGCAGTACTTC	CAISDGTSGLYEQYF
TRBV27	TRBJ2-3	NA	NA	TGTGCCAGCAGTTCATTTAAGACAGCCGGGACATCAAAGAGCACAGATACGCAGTATTTT	CASSSFKTAGTSKSTDTQYF
TRBV5-1	TRBJ2-2	TRBD2	NA	TGCGCCAGCAGCTTGGATAGCGGGGGATACACCGGGGAGCTGTTTTTT	CASSLDSGGYTGELFF
TRBV28	TRBJ2-2	NA	NA	TGTGCCAGCAGTTTATATTGGAGGGGAGGCACCGGGGAGCTGTTTTTT	CASSLYWRGGTGELFF
TRBV6-5	TRBJ1-2	NA	NA	TGTGCCAGCATGAGTACAGCCGGCTACACCTTC	CASMSTAGYTF
TRBV7-6	TRBJ2-7	TRBD1	NA	TGTGCCAGCAGCTTACGACCGGGACAGGGGACGGAGCAGTACTTC	CASSLRPGQGTEQYF
TRBV27	TRBJ2-1	TRBD2	NA	TGTGCCAGCAGTTTATGGCTAGCGGGAACTAACAATGAGCAGTTCTTC	CASSLWLAGTNNEQFF
TRBV4-1	TRBJ2-1	TRBD2	NA	TGCGCCAGCAGCCGCAAAGCGGGGGGGCGTTACAATGAGCAGTTCTTC	CASSRKAGGRYNEQFF
TRBV5-1	TRBJ2-3	NA	NA	TGCGCCAGCAGCCTCGGGACTCCCAACACAGATACGCAGTATTTT	CASSLGTPNTDTQYF
TRBV7-3	TRBJ2-2	NA	NA	TGTGCCAGCAGCTTGAGCACTACCGGGGAGCTGTTTTTT	CASSLSTTGELFF
TRBV9	TRBJ2-3	TRBD2	NA	TGTGCCAGCAGCCTACTCGGGGTGGGACTAGCGGGGGGGACAGATACGCAGTATTTT	CASSLLGVGLAGGTDTQYF
TRBV4-3	TRBJ2-3	NA	NA	TGCGCCAGCAGCCAAGTCCTTAGTACTAGCACAGATACGCAGTATTTT	CASSQVLSTSTDTQYF
TRBV6-1	TRBJ1-5	TRBD1	NA	TGTGCCAGCAGTGACCTGGGACAGGGGAATCAGCCCCAGCATTTT	CASSDLGQGNQPQHF
TRBV5-1	TRBJ2-3	TRBD1	NA	TGCGCCAGCAGCTTTGGGACAGGAGCAGATACGCAGTATTTT	CASSFGTGADTQYF
TRBV12-5	TRBJ1-2	NA	NA	TGTGCTAGTGGCCGAGATCGAGCTAACTATGGCTACACCTTC	CASGRDRANYGYTF
TRBV19	TRBJ2-7	NA	NA	TGTGCCAGTAGTATAACACTGGGGGCTGAAGCTGGCGAGCAGTACTTC	CASSITLGAEAGEQYF
TRBV12-2	TRBJ1-6	NA	NA	TGTGCAAGTCGCTTAGCCTCGCTTCTCTCTCGGACAGGGCGACTTTACTATAATTCACCCCTCCACTTT	CASRLASLLSRTGRLYYNSPLHF
TRBV4-1	TRBJ2-1	TRBD2	once	TGCGCCAGCAGCCAAGATCCCCTCCCTAGCGGGGTTAGACTCAATGAGCAGTTCTTC	CASSQDPLPSGVRLNEQFF
TRBV19	TRBJ1-1	TRBD1	NA	TGTGCCAGTAGTATTGGGCAGGGGGCTATATACACTGAAGCTTTCTTT	CASSIGQGAIYTEAFF
TRBV7-2	TRBJ1-5	NA	once	TGTGCCAGCAGCTATGACTATAATCAGCCCCAGCATTTT	CASSYDYNQPQHF
TRBV11-2	TRBJ1-6	NA	few	TGTGCCAGCAGCTTAGAAGACTCGGGAAATTCACCCCTCCACTTT	CASSLEDSGNSPLHF
TRBV2	TRBJ1-1	NA	NA	TGTGCCAGCAGTGAAGGTGGGCGGGAAAAGCTGAACACTGAAGCTTTCTTT	CASSEGGREKLNTEAFF
TRBV7-2	TRBJ1-4	NA	NA	TGTGCCAGCAGTACAAGCAGGGCTAATAATGAAAAACTGTTTTTT	CASSTSRANNEKLFF
TRBV4-2	TRBJ1-5	NA	once	TGTGCCAGCAGCCAGGCAGGGTCGGGGGGGAGCAATCAGCCCCAGCATTTT	CASSQAGSGGSNQPQHF